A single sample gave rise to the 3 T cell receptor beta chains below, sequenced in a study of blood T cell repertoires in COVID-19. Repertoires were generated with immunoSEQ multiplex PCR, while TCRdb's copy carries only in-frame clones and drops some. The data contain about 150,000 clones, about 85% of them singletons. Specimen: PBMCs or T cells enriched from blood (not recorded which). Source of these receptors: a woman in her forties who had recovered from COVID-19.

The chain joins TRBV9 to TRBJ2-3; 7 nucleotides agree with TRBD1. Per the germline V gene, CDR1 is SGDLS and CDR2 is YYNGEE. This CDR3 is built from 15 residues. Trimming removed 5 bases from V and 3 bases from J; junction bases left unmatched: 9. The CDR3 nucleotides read TGTGCCAGCAGTCAGGCCGGGACAGCAACAGATACGCAGTATTTT. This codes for CASSQAGTATDTQYF. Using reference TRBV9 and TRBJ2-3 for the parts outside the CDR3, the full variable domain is DSGVTQTPKHLITATGQRVTLRCSPRSGDLSVYWYQQSLDQGLQFLIQYYNGEERAKGNILERFSAQQFPDLHSELNLSSLELGDSALYFCASSQAGTATDTQYFGPGTRLTVL.

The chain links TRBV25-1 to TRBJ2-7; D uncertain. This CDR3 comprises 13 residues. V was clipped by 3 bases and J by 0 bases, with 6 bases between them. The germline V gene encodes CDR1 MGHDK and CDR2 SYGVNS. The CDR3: CASSDRYSYEQYF. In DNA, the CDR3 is TGTGCCAGCAGTGACAGATACTCCTACGAGCAGTACTTC.

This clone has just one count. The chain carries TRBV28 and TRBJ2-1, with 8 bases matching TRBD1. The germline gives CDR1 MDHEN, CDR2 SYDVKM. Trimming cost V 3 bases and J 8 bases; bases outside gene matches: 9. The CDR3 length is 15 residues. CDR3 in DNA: TGTGCCAGCAGTTTTTATAGGGACAGGAGGGATGAGCAGTTCTTC. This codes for CASSFYRDRRDEQFF.